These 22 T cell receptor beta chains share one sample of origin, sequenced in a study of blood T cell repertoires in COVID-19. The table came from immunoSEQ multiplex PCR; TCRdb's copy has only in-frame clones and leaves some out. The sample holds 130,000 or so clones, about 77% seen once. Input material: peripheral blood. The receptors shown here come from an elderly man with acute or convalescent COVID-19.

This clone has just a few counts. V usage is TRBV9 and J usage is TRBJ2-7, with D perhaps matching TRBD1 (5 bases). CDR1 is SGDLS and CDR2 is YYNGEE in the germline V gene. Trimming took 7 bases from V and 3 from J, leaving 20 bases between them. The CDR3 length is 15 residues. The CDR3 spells CASSQGAGKYYEQYF. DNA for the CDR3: TGTGCCAGCTCCCAAGGGGCAGGGAAATACTACGAGCAGTACTTC.

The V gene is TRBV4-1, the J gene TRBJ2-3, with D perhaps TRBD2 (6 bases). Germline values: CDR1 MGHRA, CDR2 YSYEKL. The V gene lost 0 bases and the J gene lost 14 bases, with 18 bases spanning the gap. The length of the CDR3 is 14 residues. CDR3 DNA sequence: TGCGCCAGCAGCCAAGATGGAGGGATCGCCACGAGGTATTTT. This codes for CASSQDGGIATRYF.

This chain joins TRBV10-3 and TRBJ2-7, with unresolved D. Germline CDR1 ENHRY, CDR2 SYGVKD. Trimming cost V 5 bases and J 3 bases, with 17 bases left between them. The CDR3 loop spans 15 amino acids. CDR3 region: CAISPNLGQIYEQYF. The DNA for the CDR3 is TGTGCCATCAGTCCGAACTTGGGCCAAATCTACGAGCAGTACTTC.

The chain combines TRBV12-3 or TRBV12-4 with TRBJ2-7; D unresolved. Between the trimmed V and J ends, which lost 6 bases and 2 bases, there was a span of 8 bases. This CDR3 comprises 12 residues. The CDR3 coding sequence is TGTGCCAGCAGCCGAGATCCCTACGAGCAGTACTTC. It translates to CASSRDPYEQYF.

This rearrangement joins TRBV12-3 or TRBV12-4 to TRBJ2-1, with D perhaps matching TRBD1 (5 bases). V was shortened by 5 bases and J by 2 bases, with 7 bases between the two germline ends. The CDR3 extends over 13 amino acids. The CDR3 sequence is CASSARAYNEQFF. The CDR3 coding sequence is TGTGCCAGCAGTGCCAGGGCCTACAATGAGCAGTTCTTC.

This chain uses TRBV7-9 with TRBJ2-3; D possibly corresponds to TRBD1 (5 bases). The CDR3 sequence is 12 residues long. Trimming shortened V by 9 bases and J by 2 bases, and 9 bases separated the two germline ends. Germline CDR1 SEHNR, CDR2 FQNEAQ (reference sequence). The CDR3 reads CARTEITDTQYF. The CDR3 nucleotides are TGTGCCAGGACAGAGATCACAGATACGCAGTATTTT.

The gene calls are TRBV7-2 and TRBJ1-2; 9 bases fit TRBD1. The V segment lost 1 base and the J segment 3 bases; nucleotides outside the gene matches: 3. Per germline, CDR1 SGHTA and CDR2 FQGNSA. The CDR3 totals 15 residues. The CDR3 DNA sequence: TGTGCCAGCAGCTTAGGGACAGGGGTCGACTATGGCTACACCTTC. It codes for CASSLGTGVDYGYTF.

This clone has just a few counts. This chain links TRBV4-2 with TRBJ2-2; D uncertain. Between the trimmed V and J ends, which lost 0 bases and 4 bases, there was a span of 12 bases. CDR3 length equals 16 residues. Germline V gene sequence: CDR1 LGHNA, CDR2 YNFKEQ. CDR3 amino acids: CASSQEGRHSTGELFF. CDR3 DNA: TGTGCCAGCAGCCAAGAAGGCAGGCATAGCACCGGGGAGCTGTTTTTT.

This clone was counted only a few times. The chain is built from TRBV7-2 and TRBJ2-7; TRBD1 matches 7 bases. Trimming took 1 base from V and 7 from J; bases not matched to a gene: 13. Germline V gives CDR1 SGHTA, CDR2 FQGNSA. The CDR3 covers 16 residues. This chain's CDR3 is CASSLVRTMTGPEQYF. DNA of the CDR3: TGTGCCAGCAGCTTAGTACGGACGATGACAGGGCCTGAGCAGTACTTC.

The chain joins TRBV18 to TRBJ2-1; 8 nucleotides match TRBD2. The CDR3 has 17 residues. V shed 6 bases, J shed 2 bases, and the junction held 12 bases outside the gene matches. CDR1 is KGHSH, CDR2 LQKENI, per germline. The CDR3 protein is CASSFGLSGGTYNEQFF. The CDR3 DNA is TGTGCCAGCTCCTTCGGTTTAAGCGGGGGCACCTACAATGAGCAGTTCTTC. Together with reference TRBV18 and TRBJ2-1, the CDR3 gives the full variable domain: NAGVMQNPRHLVRRRGQEARLRCSPMKGHSHVYWYRQLPEEGLKFMVYLQKENIIDESGMPKERFSAEFPKEGPSILRIQQVVRGDSAAYFCASSFGLSGGTYNEQFFGPGTRLTVL.

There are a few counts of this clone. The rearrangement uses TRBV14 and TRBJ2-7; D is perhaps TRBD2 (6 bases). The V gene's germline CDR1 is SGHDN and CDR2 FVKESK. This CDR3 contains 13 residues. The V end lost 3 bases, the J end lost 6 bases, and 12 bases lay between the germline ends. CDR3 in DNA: TGTGCCAGCAGCCAGGGGGGAGTTGGCGAGCAGTACTTC. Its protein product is CASSQGGVGEQYF.

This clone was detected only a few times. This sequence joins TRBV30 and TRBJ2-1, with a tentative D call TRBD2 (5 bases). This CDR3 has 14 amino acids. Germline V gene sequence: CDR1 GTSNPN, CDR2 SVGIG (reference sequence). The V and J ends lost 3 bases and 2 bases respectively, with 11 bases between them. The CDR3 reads CAWSSERAYNEQFF. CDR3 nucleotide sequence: TGTGCCTGGAGCTCGGAGAGGGCCTACAATGAGCAGTTCTTC. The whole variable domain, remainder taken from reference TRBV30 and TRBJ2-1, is SQTIHQWPATLVQPVGSPLSLECTVEGTSNPNLYWYRQAAGRGLQLLFYSVGIGQISSEVPQNLSASRPQDRQFILSSKKLLLSDSGFYLCAWSSERAYNEQFFGPGTRLTVL.

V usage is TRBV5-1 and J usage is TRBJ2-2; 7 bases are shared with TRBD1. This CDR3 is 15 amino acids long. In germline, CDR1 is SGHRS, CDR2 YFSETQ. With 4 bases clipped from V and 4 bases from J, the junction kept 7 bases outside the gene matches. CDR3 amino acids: CASSLGPGGTGELFF. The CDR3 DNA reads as TGCGCCAGCAGCCTGGGGCCAGGGGGCACCGGGGAGCTGTTTTTT.

CDR3 DNA: TGTGCCAGCAGACCCCCCTTGACGGGGGAGCAGTACTTC. It translates to CASRPPLTGEQYF. V gene TRBV6-5 combines with J gene TRBJ2-7; D is perhaps TRBD2 (5 bases). The ends were cut back, 6 bases at V and 7 bases at J, with 16 bases in the middle. Per the germline V gene, CDR1 is MNHEY and CDR2 is SVGAGI. CDR3 size: 13 residues.

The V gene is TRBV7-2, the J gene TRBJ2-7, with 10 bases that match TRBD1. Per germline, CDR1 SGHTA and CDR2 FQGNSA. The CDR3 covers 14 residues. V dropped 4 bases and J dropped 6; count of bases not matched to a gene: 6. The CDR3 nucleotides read TGTGCCAGCAGCTCTGGGACAGGGGAGATCGAGCAGTACTTC. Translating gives CASSSGTGEIEQYF.

The CDR3 protein is CASSGQGWGSEQFF. Here the CDR3 DNA reads TGTGCCAGCAGCGGGCAGGGGTGGGGCAGTGAGCAGTTCTTC. The chain links TRBV6-1 to TRBJ2-1; tentative D call: TRBD1 (6 bases). In germline, CDR1 is MNHNS, CDR2 SASEGT. V lost 6 bases and J 9 bases, leaving 18 bases between the germline ends. The CDR3 length is 14 residues.

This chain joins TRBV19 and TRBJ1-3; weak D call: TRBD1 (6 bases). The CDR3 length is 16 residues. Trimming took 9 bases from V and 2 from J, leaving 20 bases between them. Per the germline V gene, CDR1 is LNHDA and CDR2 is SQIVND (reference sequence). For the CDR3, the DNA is TGTGCCAGCAAAGCGGGGGCAGGGCGTCCTGGAAACACCATATATTTT. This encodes CASKAGAGRPGNTIYF.

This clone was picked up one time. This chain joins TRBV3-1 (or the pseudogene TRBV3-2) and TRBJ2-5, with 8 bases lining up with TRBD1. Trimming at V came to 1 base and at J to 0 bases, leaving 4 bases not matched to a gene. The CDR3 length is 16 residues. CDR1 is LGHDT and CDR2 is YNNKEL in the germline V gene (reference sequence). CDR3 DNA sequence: TGTGCCAGCAGCCAAGGGACAGGGCCATACCAAGAGACCCAGTACTTC. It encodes CASSQGTGPYQETQYF.

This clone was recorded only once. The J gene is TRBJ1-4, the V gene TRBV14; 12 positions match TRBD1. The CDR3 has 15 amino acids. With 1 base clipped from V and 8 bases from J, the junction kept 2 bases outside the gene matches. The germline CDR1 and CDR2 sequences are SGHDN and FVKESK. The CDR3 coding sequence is TGTGCCAGCAGCCAAGTGGGGACAGGGGGCGAAAAACTGTTTTTT. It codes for CASSQVGTGGEKLFF.

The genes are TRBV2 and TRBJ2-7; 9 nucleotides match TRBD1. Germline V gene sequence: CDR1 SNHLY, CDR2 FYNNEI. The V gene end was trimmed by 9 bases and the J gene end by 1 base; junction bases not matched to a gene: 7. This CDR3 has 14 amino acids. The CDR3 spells CASKRGQGSYEQYF. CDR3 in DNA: TGTGCCAGTAAACGCGGACAGGGGTCCTACGAGCAGTACTTC.

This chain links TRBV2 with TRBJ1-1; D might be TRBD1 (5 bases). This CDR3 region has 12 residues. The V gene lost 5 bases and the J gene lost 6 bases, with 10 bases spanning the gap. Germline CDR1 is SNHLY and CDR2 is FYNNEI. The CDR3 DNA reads TGTGCCAGCAGTCCTTGGGGGGCTGAAGCTTTCTTT. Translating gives CASSPWGAEAFF.

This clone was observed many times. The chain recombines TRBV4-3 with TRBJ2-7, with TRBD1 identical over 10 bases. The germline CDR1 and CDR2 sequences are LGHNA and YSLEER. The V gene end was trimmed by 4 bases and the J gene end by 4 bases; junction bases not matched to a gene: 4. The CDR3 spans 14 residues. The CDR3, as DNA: TGCGCCAGCAGCCTGGGACAGGGGAGGTACGAGCAGTACTTC. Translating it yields CASSLGQGRYEQYF.